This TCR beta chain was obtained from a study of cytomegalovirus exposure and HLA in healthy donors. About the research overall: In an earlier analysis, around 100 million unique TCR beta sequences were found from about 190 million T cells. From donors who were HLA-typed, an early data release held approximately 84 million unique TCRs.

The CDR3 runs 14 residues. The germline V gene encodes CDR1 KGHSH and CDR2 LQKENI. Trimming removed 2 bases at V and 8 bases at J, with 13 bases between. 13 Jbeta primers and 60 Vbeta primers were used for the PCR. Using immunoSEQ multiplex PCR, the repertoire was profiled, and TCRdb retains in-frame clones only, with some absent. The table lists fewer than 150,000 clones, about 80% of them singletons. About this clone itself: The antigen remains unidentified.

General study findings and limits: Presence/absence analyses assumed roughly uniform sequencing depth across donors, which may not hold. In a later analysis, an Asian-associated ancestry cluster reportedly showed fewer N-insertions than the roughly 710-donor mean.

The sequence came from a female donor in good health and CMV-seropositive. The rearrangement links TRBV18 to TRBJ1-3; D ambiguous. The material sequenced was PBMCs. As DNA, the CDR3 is TGTGCCAGCTCACCAAACGAGAGGAGGGACACCATATATTTT. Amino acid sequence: CASSPNERRDTIYF.